Shown below are 14 T cell receptor beta chains from a single sample sequenced in a study of T cell changes during pregnancy in multiple sclerosis. TCRdb keeps only in-frame clones here, not all; method: immunoSEQ multiplex PCR. The table shows roughly 44,000 clones, with more than 75% occurring only once. This specimen was CD8+ T cells from peripheral blood mononuclear cells, taken after pregnancy. Source of these receptors: a female donor in good health, enrolled as a control in a pregnancy study.

The genes are TRBV7-9 and TRBJ2-7; D perhaps matches TRBD1 (7 bases). This CDR3 contains 15 residues. Germline V gives CDR1 SEHNR, CDR2 FQNEAQ (reference sequence). The V end lost 4 bases, the J end lost 4 bases, and 17 bases lay between the germline ends. The CDR3 sequence is CASSSSDRAEYEQYF. CDR3 DNA: TGTGCCAGCAGCTCTAGCGACAGGGCAGAGTACGAGCAGTACTTC. The whole variable domain, remainder taken from reference TRBV7-9 and TRBJ2-7, is DTGVSQNPRHKITKRGQNVTFRCDPISEHNRLYWYRQTLGQGPEFLTYFQNEAQLEKSRLLSDRFSAERPKGSFSTLEIQRTEQGDSAMYLCASSSSDRAEYEQYFGPGTRLTVT.

The chain combines TRBV28 with TRBJ2-2, with D possibly being TRBD1 (8 bases). In germline, CDR1 is MDHEN, CDR2 SYDVKM. This CDR3 has 15 amino acids. V lost 6 bases to trimming and J lost 6 bases, with 17 bases between them. The CDR3 sequence is CASRHTGGRAGELFF. The CDR3, as DNA: TGTGCCAGCAGACATACAGGGGGGAGGGCCGGGGAGCTGTTTTTT.

The CDR3 DNA sequence: TGTGCCAGCAGTGACTCCGGGGGAGCTAACTATGGCTACACCTTC. Translation gives CASSDSGGANYGYTF. The V call is TRBV25-1, the J call TRBJ1-2; D may be TRBD1 (5 bases). Trimming shortened V by 3 bases and J by 0 bases, and 11 bases separated the two germline ends. The CDR3 covers 15 residues. Germline V gives CDR1 MGHDK, CDR2 SYGVNS.

This chain joins TRBV4-2 and TRBJ1-1; 10 bases match TRBD1. The CDR3 contains 14 residues. Germline V gene data show CDR1 as LGHNA and CDR2 as YNFKEQ. J was trimmed by 5 bases and V by 1 base; bases with no gene match: 1. The CDR3 bases are TGTGCCAGCAGCCAAGGACAGGGGGCAACTGAAGCTTTCTTT. Translation: CASSQGQGATEAFF.

The genes are TRBV6-4 and TRBJ2-1; 8 nucleotides align to TRBD2. CDR3 size: 14 residues. Germline V gene sequence: CDR1 MRHNA, CDR2 SNTAGT. V shed 3 bases, J shed 8 bases, and the junction held 6 bases outside the gene matches. The CDR3 DNA reads as TGTGCCAGCAGTGAGGGGACTAGTGGCTATGAGCAGTTCTTC. It encodes CASSEGTSGYEQFF.

The chain links TRBV9 to TRBJ1-2, with D possibly matching TRBD1 (6 bases). Germline V lookup: CDR1 SGDLS, CDR2 YYNGEE. This CDR3 spans 11 amino acids. The V end was cut by 7 bases, the J end by 5 bases, with 9 bases between. CDR3: CASRQGYGYTF. CDR3 in DNA: TGTGCCAGCCGCCAGGGGTATGGCTACACCTTC.

This chain connects TRBV7-9 to TRBJ2-3; TRBD2 matches 11 bases. The CDR3 loop spans 16 amino acids. CDR1 SEHNR and CDR2 FQNEAQ come from the germline V gene (reference sequence). V lost 5 bases and J lost 4; bases outside the gene matches: 8. CDR3 sequence reads: CASSKLAGEDSDTQYF. CDR3 DNA sequence: TGTGCCAGCAGCAAACTAGCGGGGGAAGATTCAGATACGCAGTATTTT. Using reference TRBV7-9 and TRBJ2-3 for the parts outside the CDR3, the full variable domain is DTGVSQNPRHKITKRGQNVTFRCDPISEHNRLYWYRQTLGQGPEFLTYFQNEAQLEKSRLLSDRFSAERPKGSFSTLEIQRTEQGDSAMYLCASSKLAGEDSDTQYFGPGTRLTVL.

In DNA form, the CDR3 reads TGTGCCAGCAGTGAGGGACAGGACCAAGAGACCCAGTACTTC. It translates to CASSEGQDQETQYF. This chain uses TRBV2 with TRBJ2-5; TRBD1 aligns across 8 bases. The CDR3 sequence is 14 residues long. V shed 3 bases, J shed 0 bases, and the junction held 0 bases outside the gene matches. Germline loops: CDR1 SNHLY, CDR2 FYNNEI.

The chain joins TRBV4-2 to TRBJ1-3; possibly TRBD1 for D (5 bases). V was pared by 5 bases and J by 0 bases, with 11 bases between. From germline, CDR1 is LGHNA and CDR2 YNFKEQ. The CDR3 spans 15 residues. This CDR3 is CASSMGRNSGNTIYF. CDR3 DNA sequence: TGTGCCAGCAGCATGGGGCGGAACTCTGGAAACACCATATATTTT.

The rearrangement links TRBV4-3 to TRBJ1-2; TRBD1 might be the D (6 bases). Germline V gives CDR1 LGHNA, CDR2 YSLEER. The CDR3 sequence is 15 residues long. V lost 0 bases to trimming and J lost 8 bases, with 16 bases between them. The CDR3 nucleotides read TGCGCCAGCAGCCAAGATCGACGTCAGGGGTACGGCTACACCTTC. Translated, it gives CASSQDRRQGYGYTF.

V usage is TRBV4-2 and J usage is TRBJ2-1; 8 bases agree with TRBD2. Germline trimming cut 0 bases from V and 9 bases from J; bases unmatched to any gene: 10. CDR1 is LGHNA, CDR2 YNFKEQ, per germline. This CDR3 region has 16 residues. The CDR3: CASSQDSGGPAIEQFF. Written as DNA, the CDR3 is TGTGCCAGCAGCCAAGATTCGGGGGGGCCCGCTATTGAGCAGTTCTTC.

J is TRBJ2-2 and V is TRBV4-3, with a possible D match to TRBD1 (6 bases). Germline loops: CDR1 LGHNA, CDR2 YSLEER. The CDR3 covers 17 residues. V gave up 0 bases and J gave up 0 bases, with 11 bases separating them. CDR3 residues: CASSQDRGTSNTGELFF. CDR3 DNA: TGCGCCAGCAGCCAAGATAGGGGGACATCGAACACCGGGGAGCTGTTTTTT.

The chain couples TRBV9 to TRBJ2-1; the match to TRBD2 covers 15 bases. Germline V CDR1 and CDR2: SGDLS, YYNGEE. V shed 4 bases and J 7 bases; nucleotides not matched to a gene: 9. The CDR3 sequence is 17 residues long. CDR3 amino acids: CASSPRTSGGARNEQFF. The DNA of the CDR3 is TGTGCCAGCAGCCCCCGGACTAGCGGGGGGGCTAGGAATGAGCAGTTCTTC.

This clone has a single count. The chain recombines TRBV28 with TRBJ2-2; 7 nucleotides match TRBD1. V shed 5 bases, J shed 4 bases, and the junction held 1 base outside the gene matches. The CDR3 has 13 residues. Germline lookup yields CDR1 MDHEN and CDR2 SYDVKM. The CDR3 coding sequence is TGTGCCAGCAGTACAGGGGCCACCGGGGAGCTGTTTTTT. Translating it yields CASSTGATGELFF.